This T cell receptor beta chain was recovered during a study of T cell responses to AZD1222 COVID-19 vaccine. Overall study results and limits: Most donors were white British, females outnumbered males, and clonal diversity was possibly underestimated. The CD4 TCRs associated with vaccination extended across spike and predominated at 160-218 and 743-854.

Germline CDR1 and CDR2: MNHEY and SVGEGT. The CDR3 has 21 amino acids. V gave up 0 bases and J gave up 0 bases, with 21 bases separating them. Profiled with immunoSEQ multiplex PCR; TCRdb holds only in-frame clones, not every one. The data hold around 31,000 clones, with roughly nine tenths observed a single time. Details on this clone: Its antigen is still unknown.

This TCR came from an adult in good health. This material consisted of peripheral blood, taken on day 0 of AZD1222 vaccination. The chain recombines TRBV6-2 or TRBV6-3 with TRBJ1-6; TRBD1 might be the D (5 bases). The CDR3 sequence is CASSYSRRSTAIDSYNSPLHF. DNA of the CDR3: TGTGCCAGCAGTTACTCGAGGAGATCGACAGCCATCGACTCCTATAATTCACCCCTCCACTTT.